The 20 T cell receptor beta chains reported below all come from one sample, sequenced in a study of CD8 T cells in ankylosing spondylitis. MiXCR was run by TCRdb on the 5' RACE reads, yielding one entry per CDR3 protein. The sample holds 230,000 or so distinct CDR3 sequences, more than 15% seen once. The sample was blood, either unsorted or a sorted T cell fraction (not recorded which). The receptors were gathered from a male donor with ankylosing spondylitis or in good health (not recorded which).

This chain links TRBV27 with TRBJ2-1; D is perhaps TRBD1 or TRBD2 (5 bases each). The V gene lost 10 bases and the J gene lost 3 bases, with 16 bases spanning the gap. From germline, CDR1 is MNHEY and CDR2 SMNVEV (reference sequence). The CDR3 extends over 14 amino acids. The CDR3: CATSWGMGYNEQFF. CDR3 nucleotide sequence: TGTGCCACCTCATGGGGGATGGGCTACAATGAGCAGTTCTTC.

This sequence joins TRBV4-1 and TRBJ1-5, with TRBD1 matching over 8 bases. Germline V CDR1 and CDR2: MGHRA, YSYEKL. V was clipped by 2 bases and J by 2 bases; unmatched bases: 8. There are 17 residues in the CDR3. Here the CDR3 reads CASSQPISTGGNQPQHF. As DNA, the CDR3 is TGCGCCAGCAGCCAACCCATCTCGACAGGGGGCAATCAGCCCCAGCATTTT.

This clonotype was detected only a few times. The chain couples TRBV19 to TRBJ2-6, with D uncertain. The ends were cut back, 8 bases at V and 1 base at J, with 9 bases in the middle. The CDR3 totals 14 residues. CDR1 LNHDA and CDR2 SQIVND come from the germline V gene (reference sequence). The CDR3 nucleotides read TGTGCCAGTCTTAGCCTTTCTGGGGCCAACGTCCTGACTTTC. As protein: CASLSLSGANVLTF. Together with reference TRBV19 and TRBJ2-6, the CDR3 gives the full variable domain: DGGITQSPKYLFRKEGQNVTLSCEQNLNHDAMYWYRQDPGQGLRLIYYSQIVNDFQKGDIAEGYSVSREKKESFPLTVTSAQKNPTAFYLCASLSLSGANVLTFGAGSRLTVL.

Comments on this clonotype: Since a much larger clone is just one base distant, this may be a read error. The chain employs TRBV30 and TRBJ2-7, with D hard to call. The CDR3 totals 13 residues. Trimming stripped 4 bases from V and 0 bases from J, with 10 bases between. Germline V gives CDR1 GTSNPN, CDR2 SVGIG (reference sequence). CDR3 bases: TGTGCCTGGAACAGCCTTAACTCCTACGAGCAGTACTTC. This gives the protein CAWNSLNSYEQYF.

The chain carries TRBV12-3 or TRBV12-4 and TRBJ1-5, with a weak D call TRBD1 (5 bases). V was trimmed by 3 bases and J by 1 base, leaving 19 bases between them. The CDR3 extends over 18 amino acids. The CDR3 is CASSLGPRDLGSNQPQHF. As DNA, the CDR3 is TGTGCCAGCAGTTTGGGGCCTCGGGACCTTGGGAGCAATCAGCCCCAGCATTTT.

This clonotype was picked up a small number of times. The chain carries TRBV28 and TRBJ2-2; a weak D match, TRBD2 (5 bases). The CDR3 covers 17 residues. V was clipped by 5 bases and J by 4 bases, with 20 bases between them. The V gene's germline CDR1 is MDHEN and CDR2 SYDVKM. CDR3 nucleotides: TGTGCCAGCAGTCACGATCCGGGGTCCAAGGGCACCGGGGAGCTGTTTTTT. Its protein product is CASSHDPGSKGTGELFF.

This sequence joins TRBV6-2 or TRBV6-3 and TRBJ1-6, with TRBD1 as a possible D gene (5 bases). The CDR3 covers 16 residues. The V gene lost 0 bases and the J gene lost 10 bases, with 16 bases spanning the gap. Per the germline V gene, CDR1 is MNHEY and CDR2 is SVGEGT. The CDR3 bases are TGTGCCAGCAGTTACTCGAGATCCTCAGGGTTGTCACCCCTCCACTTT. This gives the protein CASSYSRSSGLSPLHF.

At least ten counts were recorded for this clonotype. The rearrangement joins TRBV18 to TRBJ2-3; the D call may be TRBD1 or TRBD2 (5 bases each). V gave up 5 bases and J gave up 7 bases, with 25 bases separating them. The CDR3 extends over 17 amino acids. CDR1 is KGHSH and CDR2 is LQKENI in the germline V gene. CDR3 DNA sequence: TGTGCCAGCTCAATGGGGACCCCCGACTATCGGGGATATACGCAGTATTTT. This codes for CASSMGTPDYRGYTQYF.

This clonotype was found a few times. The rearrangement links TRBV2 to TRBJ1-4, with D possibly TRBD1 on 6 matching bases. The CDR3 loop spans 13 amino acids. Germline V gene sequence: CDR1 SNHLY, CDR2 FYNNEI. V was clipped by 7 bases and J by 7 bases, with 13 bases between them. The CDR3 loop is CASMGQGTEKLFF. DNA of the CDR3: TGTGCCAGCATGGGGCAGGGGACTGAAAAACTGTTTTTT.

The chain is built from TRBV11-2 and TRBJ1-1, with a possible D match to TRBD1 (5 bases). Germline assignment: CDR1 SGHAT and CDR2 FQNNGV. This CDR3 has 12 residues. V lost 8 bases and J lost 7, with 14 bases in between. CDR3 amino acids: CASGFGGGEAFF. The CDR3 nucleotides are TGTGCCAGCGGATTCGGGGGAGGTGAAGCTTTCTTT.

This clonotype has more than one count but fewer than ten. V usage is TRBV4-2 and J usage is TRBJ2-7, with D tentatively TRBD2 (5 bases). Germline assignment: CDR1 LGHNA and CDR2 YNFKEQ. V was clipped by 1 base and J by 3 bases, with 10 bases between them. The CDR3 extends over 14 amino acids. The CDR3 protein is CASSQARSGYEQYF. The DNA of the CDR3 is TGTGCCAGCAGCCAAGCAAGAAGCGGCTACGAGCAGTACTTC.

This clonotype was seen many times. The rearrangement joins TRBV20-1 to TRBJ2-7, with 9 bases identical to TRBD1. The CDR3 length is 14 residues. The trim removed 1 base at V and 3 bases at J, leaving 4 bases unmatched. CDR1 is DFQATT and CDR2 is SNEGSKA in the germline V gene (reference sequence). DNA of the CDR3: TGCAGTGCTAGAGCTGGACAGGGGCTCTACGAGCAGTACTTC. Translated: CSARAGQGLYEQYF.

This chain uses TRBV11-2 with TRBJ2-5, with 9 bases matching TRBD2. Per the germline V gene, CDR1 is SGHAT and CDR2 is FQNNGV. The V and J ends lost 5 bases and 4 bases, in that order; junction bases with no gene match: 5. The CDR3 runs to 14 residues. The CDR3 DNA sequence: TGTGCCAGCAGCCTAGCGGGAAATTTAGAGACCCAGTACTTC. Translation gives CASSLAGNLETQYF.

This clonotype was detected a few times. The chain uses TRBV27 and TRBJ2-5; no reliable D call. The length of the CDR3 is 13 residues. The germline V gene has CDR1 MNHEY and CDR2 SMNVEV (reference sequence). The V and J ends lost 4 bases and 3 bases respectively, with 9 bases between them. The CDR3: CASSSVPEETQYF. The CDR3, as DNA: TGTGCCAGCAGTTCTGTCCCCGAAGAGACCCAGTACTTC.

This clonotype has a count of ten or more. The chain employs TRBV30 and TRBJ2-7; D is unclear. The CDR3 extends over 14 amino acids. Trimming pared 3 bases from V and 3 bases from J, leaving 15 bases between. Germline V gives CDR1 GTSNPN, CDR2 SVGIG (reference sequence). The CDR3 DNA reads TGTGCCTGGAGCCTCGTTGCGATAGGCTACGAGCAGTACTTC. This encodes CAWSLVAIGYEQYF.

The chain uses TRBV6-4 and TRBJ2-1; 10 nucleotides line up with TRBD2. V gave up 1 base and J gave up 4 bases; unmatched junction bases: 10. The germline V gene encodes CDR1 MRHNA and CDR2 SNTAGT. CDR3 length equals 18 residues. CDR3 in DNA: TGTGCCAGCAGTGACTACCTTGGACTAGCGGACGAGTACAATGAGCAGTTCTTC. This sequence encodes CASSDYLGLADEYNEQFF.

This clonotype has just a few counts. The DNA for the CDR3 is TGCGCCAGCAGCCAAGTCGAAGGACAGGGGGACTATGGCTACACCTTC. This sequence encodes CASSQVEGQGDYGYTF. The chain combines TRBV4-1 with TRBJ1-2, with 10 bases lining up with TRBD1. Germline-derived CDR1 and CDR2 are MGHRA and YSYEKL. This CDR3 contains 16 residues. Germline trimming cut 1 base from V and 3 bases from J; bases unmatched to any gene: 5.

This clonotype was recorded a few times. V is TRBV4-3 and J is TRBJ2-1; D call uncertain. Germline V lookup: CDR1 LGHNA, CDR2 YSLEER. V lost 0 bases and J lost 0, with 9 bases in between. The CDR3 sequence is 16 residues long. The CDR3, as DNA: TGCGCCAGCAGCCAAGAAGGCATGAGCTCCTACAATGAGCAGTTCTTC. This encodes CASSQEGMSSYNEQFF.

The table lists this clonotype with a few counts. The CDR3 sequence is CASSSGPRRAVSYNEQFF. The CDR3 DNA follows: TGTGCCAGCAGCTCGGGCCCGCGACGGGCCGTCTCCTACAATGAGCAGTTCTTC. This chain connects TRBV11-1 to TRBJ2-1; no clear D gene. Germline loops: CDR1 SGHAT, CDR2 FQDESV (reference sequence). The CDR3 contains 18 residues. Trimming took 4 bases from V and 0 from J, leaving 19 bases between them.

This clonotype turned up a few times. This chain connects TRBV19 to TRBJ1-1, with no clear D. This CDR3 is built from 13 residues. Deletions cut 1 base from V and 6 bases from J, with 9 bases between. From germline, CDR1 is LNHDA and CDR2 SQIVND (reference sequence). CDR3: CASSIVGRPEAFF. DNA for the CDR3: TGTGCCAGTAGTATAGTAGGCAGACCTGAAGCTTTCTTT.